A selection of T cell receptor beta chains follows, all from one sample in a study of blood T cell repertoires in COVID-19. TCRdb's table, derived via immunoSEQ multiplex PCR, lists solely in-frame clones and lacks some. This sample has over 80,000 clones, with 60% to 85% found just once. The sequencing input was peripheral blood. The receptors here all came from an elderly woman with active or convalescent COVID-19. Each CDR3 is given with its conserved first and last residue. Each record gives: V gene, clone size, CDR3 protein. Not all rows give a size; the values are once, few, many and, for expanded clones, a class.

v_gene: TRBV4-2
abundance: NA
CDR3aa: CASSQDGLGGFQPQHF

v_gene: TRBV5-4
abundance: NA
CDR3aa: CASSSIEGNTEAFF

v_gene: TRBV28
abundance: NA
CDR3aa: CASSYLVGGAHEQYF

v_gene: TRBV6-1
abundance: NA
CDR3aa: CASSEGLLYNEQFF

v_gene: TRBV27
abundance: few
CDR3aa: CASSSYYAGSPNHTQYF

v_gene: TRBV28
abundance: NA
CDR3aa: CASSTTGQGTYEQYF

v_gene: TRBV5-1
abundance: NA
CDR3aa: CASSLARAQGTEAFF

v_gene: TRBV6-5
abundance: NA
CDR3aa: CASIFTGGETQYF

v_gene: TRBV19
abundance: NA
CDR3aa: CASSMPAVSYEQYF

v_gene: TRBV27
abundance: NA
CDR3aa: CASSRTGQGLEQYF

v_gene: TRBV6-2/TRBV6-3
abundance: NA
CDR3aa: CASSYSIRDIPYQETQYF

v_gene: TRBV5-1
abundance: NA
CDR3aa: CASSFSQARLGRGLFF

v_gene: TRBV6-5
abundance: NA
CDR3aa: CASSWTVDQPQHF

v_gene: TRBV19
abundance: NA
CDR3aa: CASRSGTGGSGGANVLTF

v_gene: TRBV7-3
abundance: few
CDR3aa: CASSQSGSGYNEQFF

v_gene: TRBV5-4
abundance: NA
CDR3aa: CASSSGARGLEEKLFF

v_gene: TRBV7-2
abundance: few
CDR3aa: CASSFGGRDQPQHF

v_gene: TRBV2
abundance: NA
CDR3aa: CASSEGRGVNTEAFF

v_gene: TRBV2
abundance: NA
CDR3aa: CASNPGTFRGELFF

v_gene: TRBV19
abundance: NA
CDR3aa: CASSKQDYNEQFF

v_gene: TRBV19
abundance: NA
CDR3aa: CASRPSGGLSYEQYF

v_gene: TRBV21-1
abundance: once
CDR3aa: CASRSGRGVKRDTQYF

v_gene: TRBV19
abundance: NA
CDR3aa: CASSGTLEETQYF

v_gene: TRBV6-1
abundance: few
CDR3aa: CASSDFRGWNNEQFF

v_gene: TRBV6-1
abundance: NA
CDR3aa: CASSEMGLAGGSQYF

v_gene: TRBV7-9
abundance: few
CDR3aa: CASSIQDYEQYF

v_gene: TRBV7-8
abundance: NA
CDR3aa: CASSPLNEAFF

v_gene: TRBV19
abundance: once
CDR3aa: CASHPSGGGNEQFF

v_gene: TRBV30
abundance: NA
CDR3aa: CAWTSGSAPRAETQYF

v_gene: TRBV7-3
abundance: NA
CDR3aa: CASSLKPAAGTDTQYF

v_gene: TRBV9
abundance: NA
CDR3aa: CASSGQGSSTNEKLFF

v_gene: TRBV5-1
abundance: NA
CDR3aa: CASRSGGNTEAFF

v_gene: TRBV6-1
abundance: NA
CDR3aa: CASSDQTGLTEAFF

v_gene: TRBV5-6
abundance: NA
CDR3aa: CASSIRTRSYEQYF

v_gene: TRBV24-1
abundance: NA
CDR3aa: CATSDLAGAHSSYEQYF

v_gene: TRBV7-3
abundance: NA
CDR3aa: CASSLLGGSYNEQFF

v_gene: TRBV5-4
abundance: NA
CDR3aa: CASSLGTGGSYEQYF

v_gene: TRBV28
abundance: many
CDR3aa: CASSSPTGLTDTQYF

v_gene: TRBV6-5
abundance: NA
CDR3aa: CASRPTLTSLYEQYF

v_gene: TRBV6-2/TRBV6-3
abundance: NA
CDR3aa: CASSPPGLHYEQYF

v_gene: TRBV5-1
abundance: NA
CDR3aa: CASRRGSGTGELFF

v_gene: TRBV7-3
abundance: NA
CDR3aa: CASSPSLTRTGETEQFF

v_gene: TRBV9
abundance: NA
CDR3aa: CASSVSGPSYEQYF

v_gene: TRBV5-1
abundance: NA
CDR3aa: CASRGDGNTIYF

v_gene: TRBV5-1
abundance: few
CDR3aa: CASSSYGSPTDTQYF

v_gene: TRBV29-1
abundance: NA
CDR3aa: CSVGDGGTGDYGYTF

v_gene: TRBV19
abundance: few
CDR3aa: CASSMQGSYNEQFF

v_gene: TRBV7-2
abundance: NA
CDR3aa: CASSLAGTSGYEQYF

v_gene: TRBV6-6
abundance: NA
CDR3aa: CASTLAGVEETQYF

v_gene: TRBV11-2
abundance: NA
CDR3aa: CASSSHPDRTYEQYF

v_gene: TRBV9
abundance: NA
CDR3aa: CASSGNWAGLNEQFF

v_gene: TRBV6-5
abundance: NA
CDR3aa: CASSYGLAGTGEQFF

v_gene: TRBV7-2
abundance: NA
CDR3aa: CASSPPRSEGTYEQYF

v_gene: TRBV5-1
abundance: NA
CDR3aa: CASSLSRGRYEQYF

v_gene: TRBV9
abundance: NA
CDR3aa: CASSVGGQGPTNEKLFF